The clone carrying this TCR beta chain was counted a few times. Its antigen is undetermined. For CDR3 and TCR beta VDJ profiling, genomic DNA was the template used. TCRdb re-analysed the reads in MiXCR, keeping a single row per CDR3 protein. The sample records about 160,000 distinct CDR3 sequences, 40% to 50% being singletons. Only patients with CD8+CD57+ cell expansion on flow cytometry were chosen for sequencing. These data belong to a study of CD8+CD57+ T cells in acquired aplastic anemia. The study's findings and limits: Researchers report that twenty-nine CD8+ CDR3 sequences appeared in both patients and controls.

CDR3 length: 17 residues. Germline V gene data show CDR1 as SGDLS and CDR2 as YYNGEE. Trimming took 4 bases from V and 2 from J; bases not matched to a gene: 8. This sequence was found in a human donor with aplastic anemia. The rearrangement links TRBV9 to TRBJ2-3; 12 nucleotides match TRBD2. Sequencing was performed on sorted CD4+, CD8+, or CD8+CD57+ T cells (not recorded which) from PBMCs. The CDR3 loop reads CASSSPLAGGYTDTQYF. The CDR3 DNA follows: TGTGCCAGCAGCTCCCCGCTAGCGGGAGGGTACACAGATACGCAGTATTTT. The whole variable domain, remainder taken from reference TRBV9 and TRBJ2-3, is DSGVTQTPKHLITATGQRVTLRCSPRSGDLSVYWYQQSLDQGLQFLIQYYNGEERAKGNILERFSAQQFPDLHSELNLSSLELGDSALYFCASSSPLAGGYTDTQYFGPGTRLTVL.